The rows below give T cell receptor beta chains drawn from one sample of a study of T cells in Graves' hyperthyroidism and ophthalmopathy. One entry per CDR3 protein results from TCRdb running MiXCR on the multiplex PCR reads. The sample records 500,000 to 600,000 distinct CDR3 sequences, nearly 20% being singletons. Sequenced sample: blood. The source is a man in his forties or fifties with Graves' ophthalmopathy. CDR3s leave out the opening cysteine and the closing phenylalanine or tryptophan. The order of the fields is V gene, CDR3 length, J gene, CDR3 protein.

v_gene: TRBV20-1; len: 14; j_gene: TRBJ2-6; CDR3aa: SARTGMTSGANVLT
v_gene: TRBV29-1; len: 13; j_gene: TRBJ2-3; CDR3aa: SVEGDREGTDTQY
v_gene: TRBV5-1; len: 12; j_gene: TRBJ2-3; CDR3aa: ASFRDISTDTQY
v_gene: TRBV2; len: 11; j_gene: TRBJ1-1; CDR3aa: ASRQDRNTEAF
v_gene: TRBV7-3; len: 16; j_gene: TRBJ2-7; CDR3aa: ASRPGVQARRGFYEQY
v_gene: TRBV5-4; len: 14; j_gene: TRBJ2-3; CDR3aa: ASSLRKRDSTDTQY
v_gene: TRBV5-1; len: 12; j_gene: TRBJ2-2; CDR3aa: ASRRGGLDGELF
v_gene: TRBV5-1; len: 11; j_gene: TRBJ1-4; CDR3aa: ASSFGTVGKLF
v_gene: TRBV11-1; len: 12; j_gene: TRBJ2-1; CDR3aa: ASSLTETSGEQF
v_gene: TRBV3-1; len: 12; j_gene: TRBJ2-7; CDR3aa: ASSPERGVYEQY
v_gene: TRBV7-9; len: 14; j_gene: TRBJ2-5; CDR3aa: ASSLAGSAMRETQY
v_gene: TRBV7-2; len: 12; j_gene: TRBJ2-2; CDR3aa: ASSMTQGFGELF
v_gene: TRBV19; len: 13; j_gene: TRBJ1-5; CDR3aa: ASRTDRASNQPQH
v_gene: TRBV10-3; len: 12; j_gene: TRBJ1-2; CDR3aa: AIRQGSEENGYT
v_gene: TRBV4-3; len: 11; j_gene: TRBJ2-1; CDR3aa: ASSQETGVEQF
v_gene: TRBV30; len: 14; j_gene: TRBJ2-4; CDR3aa: AWSPATGRFKNIQY
v_gene: TRBV2; len: 10; j_gene: TRBJ2-1; CDR3aa: ASSFSGGEQF
v_gene: TRBV20-1; len: 11; j_gene: TRBJ2-1; CDR3aa: SARLADLNEQF
v_gene: TRBV6-1; len: 14; j_gene: TRBJ2-5; CDR3aa: ASSGTSGRSQETQY
v_gene: TRBV4-1; len: 17; j_gene: TRBJ1-6; CDR3aa: ASSQDLTGASSYNSPLH
v_gene: TRBV7-2; len: 13; j_gene: TRBJ1-2; CDR3aa: ASSLDTGGFYGYT
v_gene: TRBV6-2/TRBV6-3; len: 14; j_gene: TRBJ2-7; CDR3aa: ASSYIGLAGLGEQY
v_gene: TRBV9; len: 11; j_gene: TRBJ2-1; CDR3aa: ASSKSDGNEQF
v_gene: TRBV7-3; len: 12; j_gene: TRBJ2-7; CDR3aa: ASSAPREDYEQY
v_gene: TRBV7-9; len: 10; j_gene: TRBJ2-1; CDR3aa: ASSTTYNEQF
v_gene: TRBV12-3/TRBV12-4; len: 15; j_gene: TRBJ2-7; CDR3aa: ASSLFRQGRSSYEQY